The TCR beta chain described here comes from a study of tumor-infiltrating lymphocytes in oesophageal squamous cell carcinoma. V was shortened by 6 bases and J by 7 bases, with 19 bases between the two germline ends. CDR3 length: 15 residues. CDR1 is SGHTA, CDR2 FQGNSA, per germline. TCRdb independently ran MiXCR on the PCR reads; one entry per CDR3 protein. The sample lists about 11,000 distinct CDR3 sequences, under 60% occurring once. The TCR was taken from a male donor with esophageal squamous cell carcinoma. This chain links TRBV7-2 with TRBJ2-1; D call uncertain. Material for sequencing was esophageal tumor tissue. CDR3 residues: CASSFSTWAGNEQFF. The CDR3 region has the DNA TGTGCCAGCAGTTTCTCAACATGGGCCGGGAATGAGCAGTTCTTC.